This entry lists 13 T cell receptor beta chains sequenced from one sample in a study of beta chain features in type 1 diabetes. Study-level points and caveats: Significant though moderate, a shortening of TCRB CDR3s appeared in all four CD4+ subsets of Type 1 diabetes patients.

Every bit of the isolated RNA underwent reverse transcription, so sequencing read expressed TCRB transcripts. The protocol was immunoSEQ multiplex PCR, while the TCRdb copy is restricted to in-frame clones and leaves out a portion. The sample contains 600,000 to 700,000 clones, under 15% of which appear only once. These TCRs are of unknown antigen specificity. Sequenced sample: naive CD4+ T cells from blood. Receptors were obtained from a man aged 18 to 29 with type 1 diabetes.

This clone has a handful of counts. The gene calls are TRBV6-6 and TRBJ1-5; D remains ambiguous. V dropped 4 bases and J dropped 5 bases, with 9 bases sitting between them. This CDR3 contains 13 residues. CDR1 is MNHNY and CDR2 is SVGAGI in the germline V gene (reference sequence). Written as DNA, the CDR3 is TGTGCCAGCAGTTCGGACTGGTATCAGCCCCAGCATTTT. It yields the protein CASSSDWYQPQHF.

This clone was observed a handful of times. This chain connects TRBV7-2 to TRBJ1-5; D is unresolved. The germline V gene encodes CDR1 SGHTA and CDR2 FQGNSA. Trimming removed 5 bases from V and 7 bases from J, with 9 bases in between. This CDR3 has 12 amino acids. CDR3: CASSQFGQPQHF. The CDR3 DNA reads TGTGCCAGCAGCCAATTCGGCCAGCCCCAGCATTTT.

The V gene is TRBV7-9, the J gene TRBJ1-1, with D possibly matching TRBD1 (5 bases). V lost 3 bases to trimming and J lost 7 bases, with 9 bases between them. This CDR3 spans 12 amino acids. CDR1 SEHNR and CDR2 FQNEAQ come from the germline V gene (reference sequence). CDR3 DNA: TGTGCCAGCAGCTTTTCAGGGCTTGAAGCTTTCTTT. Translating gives CASSFSGLEAFF. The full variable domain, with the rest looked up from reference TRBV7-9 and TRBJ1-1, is DTGVSQNPRHKITKRGQNVTFRCDPISEHNRLYWYRQTLGQGPEFLTYFQNEAQLEKSRLLSDRFSAERPKGSFSTLEIQRTEQGDSAMYLCASSFSGLEAFFGQGTRLTVV.

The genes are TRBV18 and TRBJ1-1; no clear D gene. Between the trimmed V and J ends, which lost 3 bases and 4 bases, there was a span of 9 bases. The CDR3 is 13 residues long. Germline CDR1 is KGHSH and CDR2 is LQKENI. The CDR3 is CASSPGPGTEAFF. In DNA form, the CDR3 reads TGTGCCAGCTCACCCGGGCCTGGCACTGAAGCTTTCTTT. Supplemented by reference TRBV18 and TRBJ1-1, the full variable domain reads NAGVMQNPRHLVRRRGQEARLRCSPMKGHSHVYWYRQLPEEGLKFMVYLQKENIIDESGMPKERFSAEFPKEGPSILRIQQVVRGDSAAYFCASSPGPGTEAFFGQGTRLTVV.

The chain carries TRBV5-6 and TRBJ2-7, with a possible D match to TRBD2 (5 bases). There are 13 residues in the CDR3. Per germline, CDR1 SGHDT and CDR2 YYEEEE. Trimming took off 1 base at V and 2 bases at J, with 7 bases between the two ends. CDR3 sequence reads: CASSLRGPYEQYF. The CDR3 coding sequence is TGTGCCAGCAGCTTGCGGGGTCCCTACGAGCAGTACTTC.

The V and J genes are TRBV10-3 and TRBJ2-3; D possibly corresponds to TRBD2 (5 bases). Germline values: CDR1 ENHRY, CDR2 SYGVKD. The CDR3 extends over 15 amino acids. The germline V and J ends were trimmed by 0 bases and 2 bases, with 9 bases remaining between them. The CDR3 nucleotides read TGTGCCATCAGTGAGTCTGAGGGAGACACAGATACGCAGTATTTT. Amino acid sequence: CAISESEGDTDTQYF.

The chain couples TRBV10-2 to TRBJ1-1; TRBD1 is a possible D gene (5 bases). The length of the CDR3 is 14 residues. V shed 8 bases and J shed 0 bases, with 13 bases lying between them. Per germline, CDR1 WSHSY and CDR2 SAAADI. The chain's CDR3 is CASQTADMNTEAFF. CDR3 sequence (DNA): TGCGCCAGCCAGACAGCGGACATGAACACTGAAGCTTTCTTT.

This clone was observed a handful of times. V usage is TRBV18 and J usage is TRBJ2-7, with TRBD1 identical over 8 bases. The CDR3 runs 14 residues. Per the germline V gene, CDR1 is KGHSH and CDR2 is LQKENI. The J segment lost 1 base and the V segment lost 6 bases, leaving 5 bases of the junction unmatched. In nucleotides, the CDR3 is TGTGCCAGCTCTGGACAGGGAGGTTCCTACGAGCAGTACTTC. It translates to CASSGQGGSYEQYF.

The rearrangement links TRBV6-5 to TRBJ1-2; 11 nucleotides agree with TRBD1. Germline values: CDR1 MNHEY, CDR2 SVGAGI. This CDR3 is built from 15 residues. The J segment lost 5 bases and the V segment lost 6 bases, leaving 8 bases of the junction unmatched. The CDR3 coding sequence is TGTGCCAGCAGGGCCCCCGGGACAGGGGGTTATGGCTACACCTTC. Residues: CASRAPGTGGYGYTF.

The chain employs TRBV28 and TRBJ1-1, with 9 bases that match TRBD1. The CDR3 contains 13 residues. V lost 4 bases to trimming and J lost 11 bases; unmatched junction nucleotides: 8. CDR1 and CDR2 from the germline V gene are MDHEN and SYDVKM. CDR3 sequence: CASSSGQGWKAFF. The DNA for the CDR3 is TGTGCCAGCAGTTCGGGACAGGGTTGGAAGGCTTTCTTT.

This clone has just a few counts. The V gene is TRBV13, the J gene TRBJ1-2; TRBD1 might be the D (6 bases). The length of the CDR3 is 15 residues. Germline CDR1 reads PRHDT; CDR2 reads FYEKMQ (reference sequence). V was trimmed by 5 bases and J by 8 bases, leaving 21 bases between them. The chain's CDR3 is CASSPTTGGGLGYTF. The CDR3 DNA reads TGTGCCAGCAGCCCCACGACAGGCGGAGGGTTAGGCTACACCTTC.

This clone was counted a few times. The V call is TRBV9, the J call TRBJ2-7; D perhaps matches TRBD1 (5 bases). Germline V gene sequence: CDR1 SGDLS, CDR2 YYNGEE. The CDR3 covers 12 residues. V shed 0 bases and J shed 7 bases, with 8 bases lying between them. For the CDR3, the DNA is TGTGCCAGCAGCGTAGAGGGGTATGAGCAGTACTTC. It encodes CASSVEGYEQYF.

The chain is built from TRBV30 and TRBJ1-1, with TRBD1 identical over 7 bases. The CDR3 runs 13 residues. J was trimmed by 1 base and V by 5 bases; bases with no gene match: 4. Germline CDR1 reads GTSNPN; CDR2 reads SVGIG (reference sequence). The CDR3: CAWGGQQNTEAFF. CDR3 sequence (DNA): TGTGCCTGGGGGGGACAGCAGAACACTGAAGCTTTCTTT.